These 32 T cell receptor beta chains came from one sample sequenced in a study of identical twins. TCRdb re-called the 5' RACE reads with MiXCR, one entry per CDR3 protein. The table has approximately 530,000 distinct CDR3 sequences, more than 20% seen once. The sample was also reused in another study, on yellow fever vaccine responses in identical twins.

Specimen: CD4+ T cells sorted from blood. These receptors originate from a woman between 18 and 29 years old in good health.

This clonotype was seen more than once but under ten times. The V and J genes are TRBV9 and TRBJ1-1; 11 nucleotides agree with TRBD1. The CDR3 covers 15 residues. Germline V gene lookup returns CDR1 SGDLS and CDR2 YYNGEE. V lost 0 bases to trimming and J lost 4 bases; unmatched junction nucleotides: 2. CDR3 loop: CASSVVGTGGTEAFF. In nucleotides, the CDR3 is TGTGCCAGCAGCGTAGTGGGGACAGGGGGCACTGAAGCTTTCTTT.

This chain connects TRBV12-3 or TRBV12-4 to TRBJ2-7, with no clear D. Trimming pared 3 bases from V and 4 bases from J, leaving 16 bases between. The CDR3 totals 15 residues. The CDR3 loop reads CASSFGLAPAYEQYF. The CDR3 DNA reads TGTGCCAGCAGTTTCGGGTTAGCCCCCGCTTACGAGCAGTACTTC.

CDR3 nucleotide sequence: TGCAGTGCTAGGATAGCGGTCCTCAATGAGCAGTTCTTC. This translates into CSARIAVLNEQFF. This chain links TRBV20-1 with TRBJ2-1, with a possible D match to TRBD2 (6 bases). The CDR3 spans 13 residues. Deletions cut 3 bases from V and 6 bases from J, with 12 bases between. CDR1 DFQATT and CDR2 SNEGSKA come from the germline V gene (reference sequence).

The J gene is TRBJ2-7, the V gene TRBV27; D possibly matches TRBD1 or TRBD2 (6 bases each). The V end was cut by 2 bases, the J end by 4 bases, with 12 bases between. Germline CDR1 MNHEY, CDR2 SMNVEV (reference sequence). The CDR3 has 14 amino acids. The chain's CDR3 is CASSLEGGLYEQYF. The CDR3 nucleotides read TGTGCCAGCAGTTTAGAGGGGGGCTTGTACGAGCAGTACTTC.

This chain joins TRBV12-3 or TRBV12-4 and TRBJ2-5, with TRBD2 identical over 9 bases. V lost 4 bases, J lost 5 bases, and 8 bases stayed unmatched. The CDR3 runs 15 residues. The CDR3: CASSSRGLAVETQYF. The CDR3 coding sequence is TGTGCCAGCAGTTCAAGGGGACTAGCCGTTGAGACCCAGTACTTC.

This clonotype was seen a handful of times. V is TRBV10-3 and J is TRBJ2-2; 7 bases agree with TRBD2. Germline V gene lookup returns CDR1 ENHRY and CDR2 SYGVKD. Germline trimming cut 6 bases from V and 4 bases from J; bases unmatched to any gene: 5. This CDR3 is 14 amino acids long. The CDR3: CAISAGLTTGELFF. DNA of the CDR3: TGTGCCATCAGCGCGGGACTAACCACCGGGGAGCTGTTTTTT.

This clonotype was seen only a few times. The rearrangement joins TRBV12-3 or TRBV12-4 to TRBJ2-1; 12 bases fit TRBD2. This CDR3 region has 15 residues. After removal of 2 bases from V and 10 bases from J, the junction contained 6 bases not matched to a gene. The CDR3 reads CASSLRLAGVREQFF. Here the CDR3 DNA reads TGTGCCAGCAGTTTACGACTAGCGGGAGTAAGGGAGCAGTTCTTC.

In this sample, this clonotype turned up a few times. This chain joins TRBV28 and TRBJ2-7, with 7 bases that match TRBD1. The germline V gene has CDR1 MDHEN and CDR2 SYDVKM. CDR3 size: 14 residues. The trim removed 7 bases at V and 1 base at J, leaving 7 bases unmatched. DNA of the CDR3: TGTGCCAGCATCACGACAGGGAAATCCTACGAGCAGTACTTC. Its protein is CASITTGKSYEQYF.

V gene TRBV10-3 combines with J gene TRBJ2-6; TRBD2 aligns across 7 bases. There are 15 residues in the CDR3. The germline gives CDR1 ENHRY, CDR2 SYGVKD. The junction had 0 bases not matched to a gene; V was cut back by 2 bases and J by 2 bases. The CDR3 protein is CAISERGAGANVLTF. CDR3 bases: TGTGCCATCAGTGAGCGGGGGGCTGGGGCCAACGTCCTGACTTTC.

The rearrangement uses TRBV6-5 and TRBJ1-3; 7 bases agree with TRBD1. The J segment lost 2 bases and the V segment lost 2 bases, leaving 6 bases of the junction unmatched. This CDR3 contains 16 residues. Germline V gene data show CDR1 as MNHEY and CDR2 as SVGAGI. CDR3: CASSYHRQGAGNTIYF. Written as DNA, the CDR3 is TGTGCCAGCAGTTACCATAGACAGGGCGCTGGAAACACCATATATTTT.

This rearrangement joins TRBV7-9 to TRBJ2-1, with 7 bases lining up with TRBD2. The CDR3 loop spans 16 amino acids. V gave up 1 base and J gave up 3 bases; unmatched junction bases: 6. Per germline, CDR1 SEHNR and CDR2 FQNEAQ (reference sequence). The CDR3 sequence: CASSLVPSGFYNEQFF. As DNA, the CDR3 is TGTGCCAGCAGCTTAGTTCCTAGCGGTTTCTACAATGAGCAGTTCTTC.

The chain carries TRBV12-3 or TRBV12-4 and TRBJ2-7; 9 positions agree with TRBD1. The ends lost 1 base at V and 4 bases at J; junction bases unmatched: 2. This CDR3 is built from 14 residues. In DNA form, the CDR3 reads TGTGCCAGCAGTTTAGGTGGGACAGGGTACGAGCAGTACGTC. This sequence encodes CASSLGGTGYEQYV.

Only a few counts were recorded for this clonotype. V gene TRBV2 combines with J gene TRBJ2-3; maybe TRBD1 (5 bases). Trimming stripped 1 base from V and 4 bases from J, with 12 bases between. CDR3 length equals 15 residues. Germline loops: CDR1 SNHLY, CDR2 FYNNEI. In DNA form, the CDR3 reads TGTGCCAGCAGTGAAGGCAGGGTCTTAGCAGATACGCAGTATTTT. Translation: CASSEGRVLADTQYF.

This sequence joins TRBV2 and TRBJ1-4, with 8 bases matching TRBD1. V shed 2 bases, J shed 8 bases, and the junction held 4 bases outside the gene matches. Looked up from germline, CDR1 is SNHLY and CDR2 is FYNNEI. The CDR3 loop spans 14 amino acids. CDR3 amino acids: CASSETGGGEKLFF. The DNA for the CDR3 is TGTGCCAGCAGTGAAACAGGGGGAGGAGAAAAACTGTTTTTT.

V and J are TRBV6-4 and TRBJ2-3; TRBD2 aligns across 8 bases. V shed 6 bases and J 2 bases; nucleotides not matched to a gene: 7. The V gene's germline CDR1 is MRHNA and CDR2 SNTAGT. This CDR3 has 15 amino acids. In nucleotides, the CDR3 is TGTGCCAGCAGCCTTAGCGGGACCTACACAGATACGCAGTATTTT. It yields the protein CASSLSGTYTDTQYF.

The genes are TRBV11-2 and TRBJ2-5; 11 positions agree with TRBD2. The germline CDR1 and CDR2 sequences are SGHAT and FQNNGV. The CDR3 runs to 15 residues. V lost 5 bases to trimming and J lost 9 bases; unmatched junction nucleotides: 11. The CDR3 reads CASSPAGTSGGAQYF. The CDR3 coding sequence is TGTGCCAGCAGCCCAGCGGGAACTAGCGGGGGCGCCCAGTACTTC.

The CDR3 loop reads CASSAAREEDTQYF. In DNA form, the CDR3 reads TGTGCCAGCAGTGCCGCGCGGGAGGAAGATACGCAGTATTTT. V usage is TRBV28 and J usage is TRBJ2-3; 8 bases are a match to TRBD2. There are 14 residues in the CDR3. Trimming at V came to 5 bases and at J to 5 bases, leaving 6 bases not matched to a gene. CDR1 and CDR2 (germline): MDHEN, SYDVKM.

This clonotype has just a few counts. The chain is built from TRBV12-3 or TRBV12-4 and TRBJ2-7, with 7 bases identical to TRBD1. This CDR3 is built from 15 residues. Trimming took 5 bases from V and 2 from J; bases not matched to a gene: 9. The DNA of the CDR3 is TGTGCCAGCAGTCCTCGGACAGGAGAGGCCTACGAGCAGTACTTC. It specifies CASSPRTGEAYEQYF.

This chain joins TRBV19 and TRBJ2-3; D ambiguous. The length of the CDR3 is 14 residues. Germline CDR1 LNHDA, CDR2 SQIVND (reference sequence). V was clipped by 3 bases and J by 2 bases, with 9 bases between them. The CDR3 sequence: CASSISGTTDTQYF. The DNA for the CDR3 is TGTGCCAGTAGTATTTCAGGAACCACAGATACGCAGTATTTT.

The table lists this clonotype with a few counts. V gene TRBV20-1 combines with J gene TRBJ2-4, with 9 positions matching TRBD2. Per the germline V gene, CDR1 is DFQATT and CDR2 is SNEGSKA (reference sequence). Trimming removed 3 bases from V and 2 bases from J; junction bases left unmatched: 2. The CDR3 is made up of 14 amino acids. The CDR3 coding sequence is TGCAGTGCTAGGGCGGGGGGGCCCAAAAACATTCAGTACTTC. Translating gives CSARAGGPKNIQYF.

This clonotype was seen more than once but under ten times. The chain recombines TRBV20-1 with TRBJ2-3; D gene unclear. Germline CDR1 and CDR2: DFQATT and SNEGSKA (reference sequence). Trimming took 3 bases from V and 6 from J, leaving 10 bases between them. This CDR3 has 12 residues. CDR3 DNA: TGCAGTGCTAGCGGTGCGGCGGATACGCAGTATTTT. Its translation is CSASGAADTQYF.

This clonotype was seen once. V gene TRBV6-2 or TRBV6-3 combines with J gene TRBJ2-3; TRBD2 agrees at 7 bases. There are 17 residues in the CDR3. Germline assignment: CDR1 MNHEY and CDR2 SVGEGT. The V segment lost 2 bases and the J segment 1 base; nucleotides outside the gene matches: 9. CDR3 coding DNA: TGTGCCAGCAGTTACCGGGTCGCGGGAGTGGGCACAGATACGCAGTATTTT. Translated: CASSYRVAGVGTDTQYF.

In this sample, this clonotype turned up many times. The chain uses TRBV6-5 and TRBJ1-3; no clear D. The CDR3 spans 12 residues. The V end was cut by 6 bases, the J end by 1 base, with 4 bases between. From germline, CDR1 is MNHEY and CDR2 SVGAGI. CDR3 residues: CASRSSGNTIYF. CDR3 bases: TGTGCCAGCAGGAGTTCTGGAAACACCATATATTTT.

The V call is TRBV7-3, the J call TRBJ1-6; D is perhaps TRBD1 (5 bases). Germline-derived CDR1 and CDR2 are SGHTA and FQGTGA. Trimming took 5 bases from V and 3 from J, leaving 11 bases between them. The CDR3 is 15 amino acids. CDR3 coding DNA: TGTGCCAGCAGCCCTTTTACAGGCTATAATTCACCCCTCCACTTT. Amino acids: CASSPFTGYNSPLHF.

The chain carries TRBV12-3 or TRBV12-4 and TRBJ2-3; 9 nucleotides match TRBD2. V trimming: 5 bases; J trimming: 2 bases; junction bases outside the gene matches: 11. The length of the CDR3 is 17 residues. As DNA, the CDR3 is TGTGCCAGCAGTCCCCAGGCGCGGGAGGGCAACACAGATACGCAGTATTTT. Its protein product is CASSPQAREGNTDTQYF.

This clonotype was seen only a few times. The V gene is TRBV6-1, the J gene TRBJ2-7; 9 nucleotides align to TRBD2. J gave up 6 bases and V 6 bases, and 9 bases lay outside the gene matches. Germline V gene sequence: CDR1 MNHNS, CDR2 SASEGT. The CDR3 consists of 14 residues. The CDR3 sequence is CASSPGLARGEQYF. The CDR3, as DNA: TGTGCCAGCAGCCCGGGACTAGCCAGGGGCGAGCAGTACTTC.

This clonotype was picked up a small number of times. The chain joins TRBV28 to TRBJ2-1, with a possible D match to TRBD2 (5 bases). With 1 base removed from V and 8 bases from J, the gap between germline ends came to 12 bases. There are 14 residues in the CDR3. Per germline, CDR1 MDHEN and CDR2 SYDVKM. The CDR3 DNA follows: TGTGCCAGCAGTTTATCCGGGGTCATCTATGAGCAGTTCTTC. This sequence encodes CASSLSGVIYEQFF. The full variable domain, its missing parts supplied by reference TRBV28 and TRBJ2-1, is DVKVTQSSRYLVKRTGEKVFLECVQDMDHENMFWYRQDPGLGLRLIYFSYDVKMKEKGDIPEGYSVSREKKERFSLILESASTNQTSMYLCASSLSGVIYEQFFGPGTRLTVL.

This clonotype was seen only a few times. This chain joins TRBV2 and TRBJ2-1; 9 bases are shared with TRBD1. CDR1 and CDR2 from the germline V gene are SNHLY and FYNNEI. This CDR3 region has 15 residues. The J segment lost 9 bases and the V segment lost 6 bases, leaving 12 bases of the junction unmatched. The CDR3 loop is CASSSPDRGRSEQFF. In DNA form, the CDR3 reads TGTGCCAGCAGCTCTCCGGACAGGGGAAGGAGTGAGCAGTTCTTC.

The chain employs TRBV2 and TRBJ2-1, with D possibly matching TRBD2 (5 bases). The V and J ends lost 7 bases and 5 bases respectively, with 12 bases between them. Per the germline V gene, CDR1 is SNHLY and CDR2 is FYNNEI. CDR3 length equals 13 residues. The CDR3 is CASTGVENNEQFF. The CDR3 region has the DNA TGTGCCAGCACCGGGGTTGAGAACAATGAGCAGTTCTTC.

The table lists this clonotype with a few counts. V and J are TRBV29-1 and TRBJ2-7; 10 nucleotides agree with TRBD1. Losses at the gene ends were 4 bases for V and 5 bases for J; bases not matched to a gene: 5. This CDR3 has 13 amino acids. Germline assignment: CDR1 SQVTM and CDR2 ANQGSEA. The CDR3 bases are TGCAGCGTTGCGCCGGGACAGGGGAACGAGCAGTACTTC. It yields the protein CSVAPGQGNEQYF.

The chain joins TRBV20-1 to TRBJ1-5; 8 bases line up with TRBD1. Germline loops: CDR1 DFQATT, CDR2 SNEGSKA (reference sequence). The CDR3 length is 13 residues. V lost 5 bases to trimming and J lost 2 bases; unmatched junction nucleotides: 2. CDR3 bases: TGCAGTGCTCGGGGACAGGGCAATCAGCCCCAGCATTTT. Protein product: CSARGQGNQPQHF.

The chain recombines TRBV5-1 with TRBJ1-1; D not certain. Between the trimmed V and J ends, which lost 0 bases and 4 bases, there was a span of 4 bases. The CDR3 is 12 residues long. Per the germline V gene, CDR1 is SGHRS and CDR2 is YFSETQ. The CDR3 nucleotides are TGCGCCAGCAGCTTGGATCTCACTGAAGCTTTCTTT. Translated, it gives CASSLDLTEAFF.